This TCR beta chain was profiled in a study of blood T cells in healthy people across ages. This clonotype has only a few counts. The antigen is not known. RNA extraction gave at least 5 micrograms of total RNA per sample. For the second PCR, which ran for 7 to 11 cycles, a sample-barcoded 5' primer and a J-beta primer mix were used. TCRdb used MiXCR to reprocess the 5' RACE reads, holding one entry per CDR3 protein. The sample carries 1.5 million to 2 million distinct CDR3 sequences, less than 50% recorded once. V dropped 4 bases and J dropped 0 bases, with 19 bases sitting between them. Germline V gene lookup returns CDR1 LGHNA and CDR2 YNFKEQ. This CDR3 region has 18 residues. Study observations and caveats: What prevented conclusive comparison of naive and antigen-experienced cells was that PBMCs were unsorted. The CMV status of each donor remained undetermined, and this could have confounded shifts in expanded clonotypes. Diversity of TCR beta correlated strongly with naive T cell percentage.

This clonotype was sampled from a woman between 35 and 50 years old in good health. This chain uses TRBV4-2 with TRBJ2-4, with D perhaps matching TRBD2 (6 bases). The sequenced material came from blood. The CDR3 DNA follows: TGTGCCAGCAGCCGCGGGGATGAGGTACCTCTAGCCAAAAACATTCAGTACTTC. Protein sequence: CASSRGDEVPLAKNIQYF.